This T cell receptor beta chain was sequenced in a study of vaccination effects on CD4 cells after COVID-19. Study-wide findings and caveats: In vaccinees who were healthy, merely 1 out of 255 vaccine-induced clones cross-reacted with common cold coronaviruses. Whether induced by infection or by vaccine, clones showed marked clonal contraction late after vaccination.

Prior to sequencing, the ViraFEST assay stimulated PBMC with viral peptide pools, which expanded the antigen-specific CD4+ T cells. Following an approximately eleven-day culture, CD4+ T cells were purified. Each vaccine recipient was nucleocapsid antibody negative and had no prior SARS-CoV-2 infection. Culturing of 2 million to 2.5 million PBMC per well took place with around 10 IU/ml IL-2 and 10 ug/ml peptides. It was on days 3 and 7 that half the medium was replaced with IL-2 medium. This clone was counted between two and nine times. What it recognizes is unknown. Other DNA sequences in the sample encode the same CDR3. Repertoires were generated with immunoSEQ multiplex PCR, while TCRdb's copy carries only in-frame clones and drops some. Among 55,000 to 80,000 clones listed, around 76% were seen once. The V end was cut by 5 bases, the J end by 1 base, with 2 bases between. CDR1 is MDHEN, CDR2 SYDVKM, per germline. CDR3 length: 11 amino acids.

The material sequenced was CD4+ T cells from PBMCs cultured with HCoV-OC43 spike peptides, taken before COVID-19 vaccination. The subset denotes: HCoV-OC43 spike overlapping peptide pool stimulation. The clonotype comes from a human donor who received a COVID-19 vaccine. This sequence joins TRBV28 and TRBJ1-2; D not resolved. CDR3 amino acids: CASSVNYGYTF. In DNA form, the CDR3 reads TGTGCCAGCAGTGTTAACTATGGCTACACCTTC.